This TCR beta chain is from a study of cytomegalovirus exposure and HLA in healthy donors. PCR involved 60 Vbeta and 13 Jbeta primers. Method: immunoSEQ multiplex PCR; TCRdb's copy keeps in-frame clones and lacks some. Of about 170,000 clones in the sample, 77% were seen once. The sample comprised PBMCs. The TCR was taken from a woman between 25 and 40 years old in good health and CMV-seropositive.

The CDR3 DNA is TGTGCCAGCCGGGGGGGGGCTCTAAACACTGAAGCTTTCTTT. Translation: CASRGGALNTEAFF. V usage is TRBV27 and J usage is TRBJ1-1, with D possibly TRBD1 on 6 matching bases. V was pared by 8 bases and J by 2 bases, with 15 bases between. In germline, CDR1 is MNHEY, CDR2 SMNVEV (reference sequence). The CDR3 spans 14 residues.